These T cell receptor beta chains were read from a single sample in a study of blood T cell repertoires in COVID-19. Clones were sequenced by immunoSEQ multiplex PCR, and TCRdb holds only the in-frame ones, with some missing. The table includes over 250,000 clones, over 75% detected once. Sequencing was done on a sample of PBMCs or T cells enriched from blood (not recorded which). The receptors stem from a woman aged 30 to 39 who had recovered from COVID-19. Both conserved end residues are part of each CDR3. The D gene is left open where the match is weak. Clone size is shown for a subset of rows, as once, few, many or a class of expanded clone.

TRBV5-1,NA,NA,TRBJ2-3,TGCGCCAGCAGCTCGCAAGGGGATAGCACAGATACGCAGTATTTT,CASSSQGDSTDTQYF
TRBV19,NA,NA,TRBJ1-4,TGTGCCAGTTGGGGTATAAGCGGTAATGAAAAACTGTTTTTT,CASWGISGNEKLFF
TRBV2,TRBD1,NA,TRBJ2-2,TGTGCCAGCAGCCGAGAGGGGACAGGGAACACCGGGGAGCTGTTTTTT,CASSREGTGNTGELFF
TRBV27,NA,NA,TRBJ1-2,TGTGCCAGCAGTTTAACTGTTAACTATGGCTACACCTTC,CASSLTVNYGYTF
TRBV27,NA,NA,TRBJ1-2,TGTGCCAGCAGTTTAAGGTGGGGGCTGGATGGCTACACCTTC,CASSLRWGLDGYTF
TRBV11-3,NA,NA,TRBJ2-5,TGTGCCAGCAGCTTAGCCCTGGGTCCGGGAGAGACCCAGTACTTC,CASSLALGPGETQYF
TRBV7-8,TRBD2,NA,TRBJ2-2,TGTGCCAGCAGCTTACCCAAGTTTCGGGGGGCGAACACCGGGGAGCTGTTTTTT,CASSLPKFRGANTGELFF
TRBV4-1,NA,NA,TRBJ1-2,TGCGCCAGCAGCCAAGATTTGGGCACCCGCTATGGCTACACCTTC,CASSQDLGTRYGYTF
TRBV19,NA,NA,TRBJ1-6,TGTGCCAGTACCCCAGGTCTCTCCTATAATTCACCCCTCCACTTT,CASTPGLSYNSPLHF
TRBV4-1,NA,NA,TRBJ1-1,TGCGCCAGCAGCCAAGAAAGGCGGGGGAGCATTCCTGAAGCTTTCTTT,CASSQERRGSIPEAFF
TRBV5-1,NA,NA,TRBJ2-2,TGCGCCAGCAGCTTGGGCGGGAAGAACACCGGGGAGCTGTTTTTT,CASSLGGKNTGELFF
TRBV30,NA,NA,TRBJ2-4,TGTGCCTGGAGTGTACTACCGCAGATGCTAGCCAAAAACATTCAGTACTTC,CAWSVLPQMLAKNIQYF
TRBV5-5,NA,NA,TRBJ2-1,TGTGCCAGCTTAGGAGGGAATGAGCAGTTCTTC,CASLGGNEQFF
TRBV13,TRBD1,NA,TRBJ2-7,TGTGCCAGCAGCTTATTCGCGGGACAGGGTGACGGCGGAATCTACGAGCAGTACTTC,CASSLFAGQGDGGIYEQYF
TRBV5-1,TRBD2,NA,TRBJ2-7,TGCGCCAGCAGCTCAGCGGGGGGGACGGTTTACGAGCAGTACTTC,CASSSAGGTVYEQYF
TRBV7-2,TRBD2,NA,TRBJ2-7,TGTGCCAGCAGCTTGACTAGCGCCTACGAGCAGTACTTC,CASSLTSAYEQYF
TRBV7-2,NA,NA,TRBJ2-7,TGTGCCAGCAGCTCACGAATGAGACAAGGCGAGCAGTACTTC,CASSSRMRQGEQYF
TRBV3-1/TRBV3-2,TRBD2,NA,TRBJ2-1,TGTGCCAGCAGCCAAGGGTTGGACGGGGGGGACTACAATGAGCAGTTCTTC,CASSQGLDGGDYNEQFF
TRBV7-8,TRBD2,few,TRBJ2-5,TGTGCCAGCAGTCATCGACTAGCGGGGCAAGAGACCCAGTACTTC,CASSHRLAGQETQYF
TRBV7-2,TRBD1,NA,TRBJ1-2,TGTGCCAGCAGCTTCCCGACAGGGGAAACTTCCTATAACTATGGCTACACCTTC,CASSFPTGETSYNYGYTF
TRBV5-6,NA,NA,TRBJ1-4,TGTGCCAGCAGCTTATACAGGGATAGAATTAATGAAAAACTGTTTTTT,CASSLYRDRINEKLFF
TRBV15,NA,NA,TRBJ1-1,TGTGCCACCAGCAGAGATCCAGGTACTGGGGCTTTCTTT,CATSRDPGTGAFF
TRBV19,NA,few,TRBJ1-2,TGTGCCAGTAACGTCGTAGGAGGACAGACCCGAAGAGCTAACTATGGCTACACCTTC,CASNVVGGQTRRANYGYTF
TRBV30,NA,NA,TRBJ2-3,TGTGCCTGGACCACTCTCTTCACAGATACGCAGTATTTT,CAWTTLFTDTQYF
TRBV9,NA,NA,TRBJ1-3,TGTGCCAGCAGCGTAGGGAGCTTTCTCTCTGGAAACACCATATATTTT,CASSVGSFLSGNTIYF
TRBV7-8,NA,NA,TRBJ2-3,TGTGCCAGCAGCGATCTGCCCCGGGGCACAGATACGCAGTATTTT,CASSDLPRGTDTQYF
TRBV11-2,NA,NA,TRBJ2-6,TGTGCCAGCAGCTTAGATGGGGGCGCTGGGGCCAACGTCCTGACTTTC,CASSLDGGAGANVLTF
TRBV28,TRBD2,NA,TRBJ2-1,TGTGCCAGCAGTCCTCAGCGGGAGGCGTACAATGAGCAGTTCTTC,CASSPQREAYNEQFF
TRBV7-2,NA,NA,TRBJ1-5,TGTGCCAGCAGTTGGATGGGGCGGCCCCAGCATTTT,CASSWMGRPQHF